This T cell receptor beta chain originates from a study of blood T cell repertoires in COVID-19. The overall study: The study drew acute and convalescent COVID-19 samples from the United States, Italy and Spain. Sample material is recorded as cDNA or gDNA derived from T cells, B-cell-depleted T cells, or PBMCs.

Original methodology: The authors estimated nucleated cell counts from reference gene primer amplification. Clones were read by immunoSEQ multiplex PCR, and TCRdb kept only the in-frame ones, dropping some. The V and J calls and clone size were taken over from that table, and D and trimming were inferred from the DNA. This sample has around 450,000 clones, with around 89% found just once. The CDR3 sequence is 14 residues long. Trimming removed 0 bases from V and 6 bases from J, with 12 bases in between. Germline V gene data show CDR1 as GTSNPN and CDR2 as SVGIG (reference sequence). This rearrangement joins TRBV30 to TRBJ1-5; D ambiguous. The sample consisted of peripheral blood. The clonotype was recovered from a woman in her 30s with acute or convalescent COVID-19. The CDR3 is CAWSVAYLRQPQHF. The CDR3 bases are TGTGCCTGGAGTGTAGCGTACCTTCGTCAGCCCCAGCATTTT.